The rows below give T cell receptor beta chains drawn from one sample of a study of T cell changes during pregnancy in multiple sclerosis. Profiling relied on immunoSEQ multiplex PCR, and the TCRdb table lists in-frame clones only, not all of them. The sample shows roughly 60,000 clones, about 90% of them seen only once. The specimen was peripheral blood, collected in the second trimester of pregnancy. These receptors all come from a female donor in good health, enrolled as a control in a pregnancy study. CDR3s include the opening cysteine and the closing phenylalanine or tryptophan. The D gene is left open where the match is weak. Clone size is not always given. Where it is, it says once, few, many or a class for expanded clones.

.,TRBV15,TRBJ2-7,TRBD2,CATSFWGGYEQYF,TGTGCCACCAGCTTTTGGGGGGGTTACGAGCAGTACTTC
.,TRBV30,TRBJ1-1,TRBD1,CAWRRGRGYTEAFF,TGTGCCTGGAGACGGGGCAGGGGGTACACTGAAGCTTTCTTT
.,TRBV6-1,TRBJ1-3,.,CASWAILLGNTIYF,TGTGCCAGCTGGGCCATCCTTCTTGGAAACACCATATATTTT
.,TRBV9,TRBJ2-1,TRBD2,CASSPPPGGYNEQFF,TGTGCCAGCAGCCCCCCCCCGGGGGGATACAATGAGCAGTTCTTC
.,TRBV19,TRBJ1-2,.,CASSIGREIYGYTF,TGTGCCAGTAGTATCGGTCGAGAAATCTATGGCTACACCTTC
.,TRBV30,TRBJ2-3,.,CAWSVPNEAGTQYF,TGTGCCTGGAGTGTACCAAATGAGGCTGGGACGCAGTATTTT
.,TRBV6-4,TRBJ1-1,TRBD1,CASSRDRNTEAFF,TGTGCCAGCTCCAGGGACAGGAACACTGAAGCTTTCTTT
.,TRBV5-1,TRBJ1-2,TRBD1,CASSLDRGLGGYTF,TGCGCCAGCAGCTTGGACAGGGGGCTAGGTGGCTACACCTTC
.,TRBV18,TRBJ2-7,TRBD2,CASSPDSGLAGVGEQYF,TGTGCCAGCTCACCAGATTCCGGACTAGCGGGAGTGGGCGAGCAGTACTTC
.,TRBV9,TRBJ2-7,TRBD2,CASSSQGLAGGTSSYEQYF,TGTGCCAGCAGCTCCCAGGGGCTAGCGGGAGGAACTAGCTCCTACGAGCAGTACTTC
.,TRBV5-6,TRBJ2-7,TRBD1,CASSPGTGFFTYEQYF,TGTGCCAGCAGTCCCGGGACAGGGTTTTTCACCTACGAGCAGTACTTC
.,TRBV5-6,TRBJ2-5,TRBD2,CASSFPSGHQETQYF,TGTGCCAGCAGCTTTCCTAGCGGGCACCAAGAGACCCAGTACTTC
few,TRBV9,TRBJ1-1,.,CASSAQGNTEAFF,TGTGCCAGCAGCGCACAGGGGAACACTGAAGCTTTCTTT
.,TRBV4-2,TRBJ2-3,TRBD2,CASSQDSLLAGGPDTQYF,TGTGCCAGCAGCCAAGACTCCCTTCTGGCGGGAGGACCAGATACGCAGTATTTT
few,TRBV7-9,TRBJ1-1,.,CAYPGPGDTEAFF,TGTGCCTACCCAGGGCCAGGGGACACTGAAGCTTTCTTT
.,TRBV29-1,TRBJ2-7,.,CSVADRQVNGGEQYF,TGCAGCGTTGCAGATAGACAGGTCAATGGGGGCGAGCAGTACTTC
.,TRBV5-1,TRBJ2-7,.,CASSLIQRGTYEQYF,TGCGCCAGCAGCTTGATTCAAAGGGGAACCTACGAGCAGTACTTC
.,TRBV10-3,TRBJ1-2,TRBD1,CAIRRQGAGYGYTF,TGTGCCATCAGGCGACAGGGGGCGGGCTATGGCTACACCTTC
once,TRBV12-5,TRBJ2-7,TRBD1,CASLSLGDRGEQYF,TGTGCTAGTCTTTCACTCGGGGACAGGGGTGAGCAGTACTTC
.,TRBV7-3,TRBJ1-2,TRBD1,CASSQTGKLRYGYTF,TGTGCCAGCAGCCAGACAGGGAAACTGCGTTATGGCTACACCTTC
few,TRBV27,TRBJ2-7,.,CASSSNGGAFEQYF,TGTGCCAGCAGTTCCAATGGGGGGGCCTTCGAGCAGTACTTC
.,TRBV7-8,TRBJ2-3,.,CASSFQGFGTDTQYF,TGTGCCAGCAGCTTTCAGGGATTCGGCACAGATACGCAGTATTTT
.,TRBV5-4,TRBJ1-1,.,CASHGTPGHPLNTEAFF,TGTGCCAGCCACGGGACCCCGGGACACCCTTTGAACACTGAAGCTTTCTTT
.,TRBV9,TRBJ2-5,TRBD1,CASSVATGVETQYF,TGTGCCAGCAGCGTAGCAACAGGGGTGGAGACCCAGTACTTC
.,TRBV6-1,TRBJ2-7,.,CASTRDVSLREQYF,TGTGCCAGTACGCGTGATGTGAGCCTACGCGAGCAGTACTTC
.,TRBV2,TRBJ1-1,.,CASSVQARGGTEAFF,TGTGCCAGCAGTGTTCAGGCCAGGGGAGGGACTGAAGCTTTCTTT
.,TRBV29-1,TRBJ1-1,.,CSVGGSLVNTEAFF,TGCAGCGTTGGAGGCAGCCTGGTTAACACTGAAGCTTTCTTT
.,TRBV11-1,TRBJ1-3,.,CASSTGPGGNTIYF,TGTGCCAGCAGCACCGGGCCGGGAGGAAACACCATATATTTT
.,TRBV7-3,TRBJ2-7,.,CASSPVGGWGEQYF,TGTGCCAGCAGCCCCGTTGGGGGCTGGGGGGAGCAGTACTTC
few,TRBV30,TRBJ1-1,.,CAWSSGLLNTEAFF,TGTGCCTGGAGTTCAGGGTTGCTGAACACTGAAGCTTTCTTT
.,TRBV18,TRBJ1-1,.,CASSPPQGANTEAFF,TGTGCCAGCTCACCACCGCAAGGGGCGAACACTGAAGCTTTCTTT
.,TRBV4-2,TRBJ2-7,.,CASSQVDSAYEQYF,TGTGCCAGCAGCCAAGTGGACTCAGCCTACGAGCAGTACTTC
.,TRBV27,TRBJ2-7,.,CASTGLAYEQYF,TGTGCCAGCACTGGACTGGCCTACGAGCAGTACTTC
.,TRBV30,TRBJ2-7,.,CAWSVGANTQNEQYF,TGTGCCTGGAGTGTGGGGGCAAATACCCAAAACGAGCAGTACTTC
.,TRBV27,TRBJ1-4,.,CASSFSAGWNEKLFF,TGTGCCAGCAGTTTCTCAGCAGGATGGAATGAAAAACTGTTTTTT
.,TRBV11-2,TRBJ1-2,TRBD1,CASSSRQGNLYGYTF,TGTGCCAGCAGCTCAAGACAGGGGAATTTGTATGGCTACACCTTC
.,TRBV2,TRBJ2-1,.,CASFGDNYNEQFF,TGTGCCAGCTTCGGCGACAACTACAATGAGCAGTTCTTC
.,TRBV5-1,TRBJ2-7,TRBD2,CASSETSGGASYEQYF,TGCGCCAGCAGCGAGACTAGCGGGGGGGCCTCTTACGAGCAGTACTTC
.,TRBV12-5,TRBJ2-7,TRBD1,CASGQLQGNEQYF,TGTGCTAGTGGCCAACTACAGGGGAACGAGCAGTACTTC
once,TRBV5-3,TRBJ1-2,.,CARSLDPEITNYGYTF,TGTGCCAGAAGCTTGGACCCTGAGATCACTAACTATGGCTACACCTTC
once,TRBV7-9,TRBJ2-3,TRBD1,CASSLGQGKDTQYF,TGTGCCAGCAGCTTAGGACAGGGGAAGGATACGCAGTATTTT
.,TRBV6-5,TRBJ1-1,.,CASRPDGQNTEAFF,TGTGCCAGCAGACCCGACGGACAGAACACTGAAGCTTTCTTT
.,TRBV10-3,TRBJ1-2,TRBD1,CAISNTGVDGYTF,TGTGCCATCAGTAACACAGGGGTAGATGGCTACACCTTC
.,TRBV19,TRBJ1-1,TRBD1,CASSSRQGGAEAFF,TGTGCCAGTAGTAGCCGACAGGGTGGGGCGGAAGCTTTCTTT
.,TRBV19,TRBJ2-1,.,CASSIEQTLSYNEQFF,TGTGCCAGTAGTATAGAACAAACCCTTTCCTACAATGAGCAGTTCTTC
.,TRBV18,TRBJ1-3,.,CASSPGQSSGNTIYF,TGTGCCAGCTCACCTGGACAGAGCTCTGGAAACACCATATATTTT
.,TRBV11-3,TRBJ2-1,TRBD2,CASSSREAPHNEQFF,TGTGCCAGCAGTTCGCGGGAGGCCCCACACAATGAGCAGTTCTTC
few,TRBV11-2,TRBJ1-6,TRBD1,CASSSGGTGPYNSPLHF,TGTGCCAGCAGCTCCGGAGGGACAGGACCCTATAATTCACCCCTCCACTTT
.,TRBV5-4,TRBJ2-2,.,CASISHPNTGELFF,TGTGCCAGCATTAGTCATCCGAACACCGGGGAGCTGTTTTTT
.,TRBV15,TRBJ1-1,.,CATSTPGENTEAFF,TGTGCCACCAGCACCCCCGGGGAGAACACTGAAGCTTTCTTT
once,TRBV25-1,TRBJ2-1,.,CATERGHEQFF,TGTGCCACCGAAAGAGGTCATGAGCAGTTCTTC